A selection of T cell receptor beta chains follows, all from one sample in a study of breast tumors, draining lymph nodes, adjacent tissues. Via MiXCR, TCRdb re-called the multiplex PCR reads, giving one row per CDR3 protein. The sample has about 300,000 distinct CDR3 sequences, about 30% seen once. Sequenced: axillary lymph node tissue. Receptors originate from a female donor with breast cancer. Some clones in this sample may be carry-over from other donors' samples. CDR3s include the opening cysteine and the closing phenylalanine or tryptophan. Fields, in order: J gene, clone size, D gene, V gene, CDR3 DNA, CDR3 protein. A D gene is named only where the DNA matches it firmly. Expanded clones get a size class; other rows say once, few or many, or leave the size out.

>TRBJ2-1|few|TRBD2|TRBV30
TGTGCCTGGAGTCTGGGACTAGCGACGGATGAGCAGTTCTTC
CAWSLGLATDEQFF
>TRBJ2-7|many|.|TRBV6-6
TGTGCCAGCAGGGACGGACGCCACTCCTACGAGCAGTACTTC
CASRDGRHSYEQYF
>TRBJ1-1|few|.|TRBV7-2
TGTGCCAGCAGCTTGGGGGCAGGGAACACTGAAGCTTTCTTT
CASSLGAGNTEAFF
>TRBJ1-3|many|.|TRBV9
TGTGCCAGCAGTGAACAGCCAGCCGGAGGAAACACCATATATTTT
CASSEQPAGGNTIYF
>TRBJ2-1|many|.|TRBV7-9
TGTGCCAGCAGCTCCATACGGGACTTACAATACCACAATGAGCAGTTCTTC
CASSSIRDLQYHNEQFF
>TRBJ2-1|many|.|TRBV10-1
TGCGCCAGCAGTGAAGTATACAATGAGCAGTTCTTC
CASSEVYNEQFF
>TRBJ2-7|many|TRBD2|TRBV2
TGTGCCAGTCGCGAAGCTAGCGGGAGAGGCGAGCAGTACTTC
CASREASGRGEQYF
>TRBJ2-1|.|TRBD2|TRBV6-5
TGTGCCATCAGGCCTAGCGGGTCTTCCTCCTACAATGAGCAGTTCTTC
CAIRPSGSSSYNEQFF
>TRBJ2-7|few|TRBD1|TRBV11-2
TGTGCCAGCAGCTTAGATACGACAGGGTTGGGGCACGAGCAGTACTTC
CASSLDTTGLGHEQYF
>TRBJ2-1|many|.|TRBV7-9
TGTGCCAGCAGCTCTGAGCCTCTTCCGGGCCTCACCTACAATGAGCAGTTCTTC
CASSSEPLPGLTYNEQFF
>TRBJ1-1|few|.|TRBV14
TGTGCCAGCAGCCCAACTAATTTAAACACTGAAGCTTTCTTT
CASSPTNLNTEAFF
>TRBJ1-4|.|TRBD1|TRBV20-1
TGCAGTGCCCATCTAGGGGACAGGACCACTGAAAAACTGTTTTTT
CSAHLGDRTTEKLFF
>TRBJ2-1|many|.|TRBV7-9
TGTGCCAGCAGACCTTCGGGTAATGAGCAGTTCTTC
CASRPSGNEQFF
>TRBJ2-1|few|TRBD2|TRBV20-1
TGCAGTGCTAGAGTCGGACTAGCGGGAGCCAATGAGCAGTTCTTC
CSARVGLAGANEQFF
>TRBJ2-5|.|.|TRBV18
TGTGCCAGCTCACAATCCAGGGACTCGGAGACCCAGTACTTC
CASSQSRDSETQYF
>TRBJ2-5|many|TRBD2|TRBV19
TGTGCCAGTAGTGTTAGCGGGATGGCTGAGACCCAGTACTTC
CASSVSGMAETQYF
>TRBJ2-7|many|TRBD1|TRBV7-8
TGTGCCAGCAGCCCAATGAGGGGGCAAGAGCAGTACTTC
CASSPMRGQEQYF
>TRBJ2-5|.|.|TRBV7-9
TGTGCCAGCAGCTTTGGGGCGAGTGGGGAGACCCAGTACTTC
CASSFGASGETQYF
>TRBJ1-2|.|TRBD1|TRBV28
TGTCCCAGCAGCAAGCGACAGGGATCGGGCTATGGCTACACCTTC
CPSSKRQGSGYGYTF
>TRBJ2-2|many|TRBD1|TRBV5-6
TGTGCCAGCACCCGACAGGGTAGCGGGGAGCTGTTTTTT
CASTRQGSGELFF
>TRBJ2-3|many|TRBD2|TRBV7-2
TGTGCCAGCAGTCATCTAGCGGATACTAGCACAGATACGCAGTATTTT
CASSHLADTSTDTQYF
>TRBJ2-1|many|TRBD2|TRBV6-6
TGTGCCAGCAGTTTGGGACTAGCGGGAGGATACAATGAGCAGTTCTTC
CASSLGLAGGYNEQFF
>TRBJ2-5|.|TRBD1|TRBV6-6
TGTGCCAGCAGTGGGACAGGGTCCAATGAGGCCCAGTACTTC
CASSGTGSNEAQYF
>TRBJ2-6|many|.|TRBV20-1
TGCAGTGCTACCCGGACGGGGAGCTCTGGGGCCAACGTCCTGACTTTC
CSATRTGSSGANVLTF
>TRBJ1-2|.|.|TRBV9
TGTGCCAGCAGCGTTGGACTAGGCTACACCTTC
CASSVGLGYTF
>TRBJ2-7|many|.|TRBV4-1
TGCGCCAGCAGCCAGATTCCCGGAGACAACTACTACGAGCAGTACTTC
CASSQIPGDNYYEQYF
>TRBJ2-3|.|TRBD1|TRBV6-5
TGTGCCAGCACTGACAGGGATACGCAGTGTTTT
CASTDRDTQCF
>TRBJ2-5|many|TRBD2|TRBV19
TGTGCCAGTAGTACTCTGACTAGCGGGAGGAGTACGCAAGAGACCCAGTACTTC
CASSTLTSGRSTQETQYF
>TRBJ2-1|many|.|TRBV7-2
TGTGCCAGCAGACCACCCGCCTACAATGAGCAGTTCTTC
CASRPPAYNEQFF
>TRBJ2-7|.|.|TRBV15
TGTGCCACCAGCAGAGATCAGGGGCTGACCTTCGAGCAGTACTTC
CATSRDQGLTFEQYF
>TRBJ1-6|.|TRBD1|TRBV7-2
TGTGCCAGCAGCTTGACAGGGGGCAGTTCACCCCTCCATTTT
CASSLTGGSSPLHF
>TRBJ2-6|many|.|TRBV11-2
TGTGCCAGCACCTTCGCCGATCGCAGCCTCTCTGGGGCCAACGTCCTGACTTTC
CASTFADRSLSGANVLTF
>TRBJ1-1|.|TRBD1|TRBV6-5
TGTGCCAGCAATGGACAGGGGCAAGCTTTCTTT
CASNGQGQAFF
>TRBJ1-1|.|.|TRBV5-1
TGCACCAGCAGCTTGGGAGGGGTATATACTTTCTTT
CTSSLGGVYTFF
>TRBJ1-5|.|.|TRBV7-3
TGTGCCAGCAGCCCCCAAGGGTTAAGCACAGATACGCAGCATTTT
CASSPQGLSTDTQHF
>TRBJ2-5|many|TRBD2|TRBV5-4
TGTGCCAGCAGCCGGGGACTAGCGGGAGACGGAGAGACCCAGTACTTC
CASSRGLAGDGETQYF
>TRBJ1-5|few|.|TRBV24-1
TGTGCCACCAGTGAGAGGACTAACAGCCGCGAGCATTTT
CATSERTNSREHF
>TRBJ1-4|.|.|TRBV5-1
TGCGCCAGCAGGATGGGAGGGGCTAATGAAAAACTGTTTTTT
CASRMGGANEKLFF
>TRBJ2-5|.|.|TRBV7-7
TGTGCTAGCCCCAGTGAGACCCAGTACTTC
CASPSETQYF
>TRBJ2-1|many|TRBD2|TRBV10-3
TGTGCCATCAGTGAGGGGAGGGGTTCGGTCAATGAGCAGTTCTTC
CAISEGRGSVNEQFF
>TRBJ1-5|.|.|TRBV7-9
TGTGCCAGCAGCCCGACAGCCTACGAGCAGCCCCAGCATTTT
CASSPTAYEQPQHF
>TRBJ2-5|many|.|TRBV7-2
TGTGCCAGCAGCTTAACGGGGGCGCTTGAGACCCAGTACTTC
CASSLTGALETQYF
>TRBJ2-5|many|TRBD1|TRBV24-1
TGTGCCACCAGTGGCGCACCGGGACAGGGTTTGGAGACCCAGTACTTC
CATSGAPGQGLETQYF
>TRBJ1-2|many|.|TRBV19
TGTGCCAGTAGCCCTACAGGGATTAACGGCTACACCTTC
CASSPTGINGYTF
>TRBJ2-1|few|TRBD2|TRBV6-2/TRBV6-3
TGTGCCAGCAGAGGGACTAGCGGTGCCAATGAGCAGTTCTTC
CASRGTSGANEQFF
>TRBJ1-2|many|.|TRBV11-2
TGTGCCAGCAGCTTACAGGGTGGTGTCTCCTATGGCTACACCTTC
CASSLQGGVSYGYTF
>TRBJ2-1|.|TRBD2|TRBV14
TGTGCCAGCAGCCCACGGACTAGCGGGAGAAATGAGCGGTTCTTC
CASSPRTSGRNERFF
>TRBJ2-7|many|.|TRBV7-8
TGTGCCAGCAGCTTACTACGGGTTAGAAATACCTACGAGCAGTACTTC
CASSLLRVRNTYEQYF
>TRBJ2-7|.|.|TRBV7-9
TGTGCCAGCAGCCAAGCAGGTTCAAACTACGAGCAGTACTTC
CASSQAGSNYEQYF
>TRBJ2-7|many|TRBD2|TRBV9
TGTGCCAGCAGCGTGGGGACTAGCGGGGTTTACGAGCAGTACTTC
CASSVGTSGVYEQYF
>TRBJ1-2|.|.|TRBV7-2
TGTGCCAGCAGCGTTGGACTAGCGGGAGACGGCTATGGCTACACCTTC
CASSVGLAGDGYGYTF
>TRBJ2-1|.|.|TRBV20-1
TGCAGTGCCCAGGGGTTCGGGTCCTACAATGAGCAGTTCTTC
CSAQGFGSYNEQFF
>TRBJ1-5|.|.|TRBV20-1
TGCAGTGCTAGAGCAGGGGGCAATCAGCCCCAGCATTTT
CSARAGGNQPQHF
>TRBJ1-4|many|TRBD1|TRBV12-3/TRBV12-4
TGTGCCAGCAGAAGACAGGGGATGACTAATGAAAAACTGTTTTTT
CASRRQGMTNEKLFF
>TRBJ2-2|.|.|TRBV6-1
TGTGCCAGCAGTGTATCCGGGGAGCTGTTTTTT
CASSVSGELFF
>TRBJ2-6|once|.|TRBV15
TGTGCCACCAGCAGAGTACGGTTTGCCAACGTCCTGACTTTC
CATSRVRFANVLTF
>TRBJ1-6|many|.|TRBV20-1
TGCAGTGCTAGGCCCGGACAGACAAATTCACCCCTCCACTTT
CSARPGQTNSPLHF
>TRBJ2-5|many|.|TRBV29-1
TGCAGCGTAGACCGAAAAGCAGGGGAGACCCAGTACTTC
CSVDRKAGETQYF